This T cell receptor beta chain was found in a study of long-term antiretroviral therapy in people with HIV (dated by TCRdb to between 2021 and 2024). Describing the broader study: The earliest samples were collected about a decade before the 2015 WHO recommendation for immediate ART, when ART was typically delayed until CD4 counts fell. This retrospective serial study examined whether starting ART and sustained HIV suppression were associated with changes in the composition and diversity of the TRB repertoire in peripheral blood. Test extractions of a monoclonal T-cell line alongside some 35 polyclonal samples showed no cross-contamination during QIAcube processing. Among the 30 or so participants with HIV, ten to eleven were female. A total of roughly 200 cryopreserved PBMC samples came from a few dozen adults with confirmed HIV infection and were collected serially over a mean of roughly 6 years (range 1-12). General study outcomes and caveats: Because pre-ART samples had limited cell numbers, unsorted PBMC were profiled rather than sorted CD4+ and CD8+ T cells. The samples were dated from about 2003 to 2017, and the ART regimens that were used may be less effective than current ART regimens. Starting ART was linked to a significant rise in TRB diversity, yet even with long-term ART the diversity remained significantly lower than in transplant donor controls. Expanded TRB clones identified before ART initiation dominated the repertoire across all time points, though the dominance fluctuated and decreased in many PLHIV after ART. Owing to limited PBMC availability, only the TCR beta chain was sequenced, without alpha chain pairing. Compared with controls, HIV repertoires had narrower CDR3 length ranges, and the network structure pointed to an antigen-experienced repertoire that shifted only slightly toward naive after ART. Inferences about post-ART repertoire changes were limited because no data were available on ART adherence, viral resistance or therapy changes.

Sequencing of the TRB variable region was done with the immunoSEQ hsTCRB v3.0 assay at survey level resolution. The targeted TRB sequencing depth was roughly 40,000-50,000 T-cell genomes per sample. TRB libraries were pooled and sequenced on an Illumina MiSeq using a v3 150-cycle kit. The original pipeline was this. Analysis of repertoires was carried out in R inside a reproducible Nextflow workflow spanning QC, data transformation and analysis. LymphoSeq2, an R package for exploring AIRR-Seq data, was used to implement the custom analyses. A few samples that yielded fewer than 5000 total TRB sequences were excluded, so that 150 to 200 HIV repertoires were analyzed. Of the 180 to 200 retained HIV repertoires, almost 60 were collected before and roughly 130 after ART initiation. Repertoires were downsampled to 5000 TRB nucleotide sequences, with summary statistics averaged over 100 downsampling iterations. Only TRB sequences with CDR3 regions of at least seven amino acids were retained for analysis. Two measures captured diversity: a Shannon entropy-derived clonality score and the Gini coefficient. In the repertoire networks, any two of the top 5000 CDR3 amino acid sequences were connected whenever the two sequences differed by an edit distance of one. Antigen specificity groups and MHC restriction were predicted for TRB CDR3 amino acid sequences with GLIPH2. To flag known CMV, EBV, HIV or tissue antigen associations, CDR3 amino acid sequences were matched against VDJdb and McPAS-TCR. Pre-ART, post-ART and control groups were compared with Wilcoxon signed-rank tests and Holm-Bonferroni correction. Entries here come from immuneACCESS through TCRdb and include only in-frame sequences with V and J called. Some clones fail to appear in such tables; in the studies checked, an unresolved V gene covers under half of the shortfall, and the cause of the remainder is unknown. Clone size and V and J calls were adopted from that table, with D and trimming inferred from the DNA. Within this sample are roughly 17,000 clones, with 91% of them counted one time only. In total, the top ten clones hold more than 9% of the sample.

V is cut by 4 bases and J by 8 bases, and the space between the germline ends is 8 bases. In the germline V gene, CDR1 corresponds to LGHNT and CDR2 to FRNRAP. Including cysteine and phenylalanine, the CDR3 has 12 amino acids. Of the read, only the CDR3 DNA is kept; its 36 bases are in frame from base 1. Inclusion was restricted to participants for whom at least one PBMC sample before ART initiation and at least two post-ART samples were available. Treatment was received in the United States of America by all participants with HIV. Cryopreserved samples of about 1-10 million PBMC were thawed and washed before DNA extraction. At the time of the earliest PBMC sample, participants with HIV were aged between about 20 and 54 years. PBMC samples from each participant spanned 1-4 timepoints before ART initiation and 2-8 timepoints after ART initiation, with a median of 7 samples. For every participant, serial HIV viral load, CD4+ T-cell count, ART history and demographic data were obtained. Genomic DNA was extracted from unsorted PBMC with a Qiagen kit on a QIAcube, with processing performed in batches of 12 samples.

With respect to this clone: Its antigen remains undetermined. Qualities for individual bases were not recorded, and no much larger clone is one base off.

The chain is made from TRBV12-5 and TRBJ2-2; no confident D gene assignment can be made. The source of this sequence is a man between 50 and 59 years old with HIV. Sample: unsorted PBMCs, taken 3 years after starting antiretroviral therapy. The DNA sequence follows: TGTGCTAGTGGTTCCCTGGTGGGGGAGCTGTTTTTT. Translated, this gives CASGSLVGELFF.